Listed below are T cell receptor beta chains from one sample, sequenced in a study of shared clonotypes between healthy human individuals. Sequencing was performed with immunoSEQ multiplex PCR; in TCRdb, only in-frame clones are kept and a portion is missing. The repertoire includes approximately 2.5 million clones, roughly 93% of them detected once, and 0.36% sits in the top ten. Sequencing was done on a sample of naive CD4+ T cells from PBMCs. The receptors shown here come from a man aged 18 to 30 in good health. Some clones in this sample may be carry-over from other donors' samples. Both conserved end residues are part of each CDR3. A D gene is named only where the DNA matches it firmly. The size of a clone is reported for some rows only, either as once, few or many, or as a class for expanded clones.

>TRBJ2-2|TRBV18|.|.
CASSPLEGGDTGELFF
TGTGCCAGCTCACCCCTTGAGGGGGGAGATACCGGGGAGCTGTTTTTT
>TRBJ2-7|TRBV27|TRBD2|.
CASKKPASGKTYEQYF
TGTGCCAGCAAAAAACCGGCTAGCGGGAAGACCTACGAGCAGTACTTC
>TRBJ2-5|TRBV14|.|.
CASSPPSGETQYF
TGTGCCAGCAGCCCCCCATCCGGGGAGACCCAGTACTTC
>TRBJ1-1|TRBV7-3|.|few
CASSSTGGFEAFF
TGTGCCAGCAGCTCTACTGGGGGGTTCGAAGCTTTCTTT
>TRBJ2-3|TRBV28|TRBD2|.
CASTSWGGSTDTQYF
TGTGCCAGCACCTCGTGGGGGGGAAGCACAGATACGCAGTATTTT
>TRBJ2-3|TRBV7-9|.|.
CASSLAPDTQYF
TGTGCCAGCAGCTTAGCGCCAGATACGCAGTATTTT
>TRBJ1-2|TRBV4-1|.|.
CASSQDPRTLGYGYTF
TGCGCCAGCAGCCAAGATCCCCGGACCCTGGGCTATGGCTACACCTTC
>TRBJ1-2|TRBV5-5|.|.
CASSLGVRGYGYTF
TGTGCCAGCAGCTTAGGGGTCCGGGGCTATGGCTACACCTTC
>TRBJ2-7|TRBV5-5|TRBD2|.
CASSLGLAEFNEQYF
TGTGCCAGCAGCTTGGGGCTAGCGGAATTCAACGAGCAGTACTTC
>TRBJ2-1|TRBV29-1|TRBD1|.
CSVARAEKGATQFF
TGCAGCGTTGCGCGGGCGGAAAAGGGGGCCACGCAGTTCTTC
>TRBJ2-2|TRBV11-2|.|.
CASSPRQTGELFF
TGTGCCAGCAGCCCACGACAGACCGGGGAGCTGTTTTTT
>TRBJ2-1|TRBV5-1|TRBD2|.
CASSLASGSRRRGSNEQFF
TGCGCCAGCAGCTTGGCCAGCGGGAGCCGACGGAGAGGGTCCAATGAGCAGTTCTTC
>TRBJ1-3|TRBV15|.|.
CATSRSPKGRQSSGNTIYF
TGTGCCACCAGCAGGTCTCCGAAAGGGCGACAGTCCTCTGGAAACACCATATATTTT
>TRBJ2-3|TRBV2|TRBD2|many
CASSVRLAGGPGTDTQYF
TGTGCCAGCAGTGTCAGACTAGCGGGAGGGCCTGGCACAGATACGCAGTATTTT
>TRBJ1-1|TRBV7-8|.|.
CASSPRSGPTEAFF
TGTGCCAGCAGCCCCCGGTCAGGGCCAACTGAAGCTTTCTTT
>TRBJ2-1|TRBV7-9|TRBD2|.
CASSLRTSSNEQFF
TGTGCCAGCAGCTTACGGACTAGTTCCAATGAGCAGTTCTTC
>TRBJ2-7|TRBV5-1|.|.
CASSLSGTPYEQYF
TGCGCCAGCAGTCTCTCCGGGACCCCATACGAGCAGTACTTC
>TRBJ1-2|TRBV6-4|TRBD1|.
CASGTWQGARVIPDYGYTF
TGTGCCAGCGGTACTTGGCAGGGGGCGCGGGTAATACCAGACTATGGCTACACCTTC
>TRBJ2-5|TRBV29-1|TRBD1|.
CSSGQGVETQYF
TGCAGCTCGGGACAGGGGGTTGAGACCCAGTACTTC
>TRBJ2-7|TRBV20-1|.|.
CSVDYEQYF
TGCAGTGTTGACTACGAGCAGTACTTC
>TRBJ2-1|TRBV5-1|.|.
CASSLGYLRNRPPYNEQFF
TGCGCCAGCAGCTTAGGCTACCTGCGCAATAGGCCCCCCTACAATGAGCAGTTCTTC
>TRBJ2-1|TRBV7-2|.|.
CASSSLRGSGEQFF
TGTGCCAGCAGCAGCCTGCGAGGCAGTGGGGAGCAGTTCTTC
>TRBJ2-1|TRBV19|TRBD2|.
CASIPGTSGSHEQFF
TGTGCCAGTATCCCCGGGACTAGCGGGAGCCATGAGCAGTTCTTC
>TRBJ1-2|TRBV5-6|.|.
CASSLRSGYGYTF
TGTGCCAGCAGTTTGAGGAGCGGCTATGGCTACACCTTC
>TRBJ2-7|TRBV10-2|TRBD1|.
CASSGGQASSYEQYF
TGCGCCAGCAGTGGGGGACAGGCGAGCTCCTACGAGCAGTACTTC
>TRBJ2-1|TRBV7-9|.|.
CASSLGGLAGPDNEQFF
TGTGCCAGCAGCTTAGGAGGGCTAGCAGGACCAGACAATGAGCAGTTCTTC
>TRBJ2-7|TRBV6-1|TRBD2|once
CASSEARLEREAGQYF
TGTGCCAGCAGTGAAGCTCGTCTTGAGCGGGAGGCGGGGCAGTACTTC
>TRBJ1-2|TRBV6-5|.|.
CASSRGRGVYGYTF
TGTGCCAGCAGCCGTGGTCGGGGTGTCTATGGCTACACCTTC
>TRBJ2-3|TRBV29-1|.|.
CSVGLTDTSTDTQYF
TGCAGCGTTGGCCTGACTGATACTAGCACAGATACGCAGTATTTT
>TRBJ1-2|TRBV2|.|.
CASSGRDGYTF
TGTGCCAGCAGTGGGAGGGATGGCTACACCTTC
>TRBJ2-3|TRBV2|TRBD2|.
CASSRLAGTDTQYF
TGTGCCAGCAGCCGACTAGCGGGCACAGATACGCAGTATTTT
>TRBJ1-6|TRBV6-5|.|.
CVSSFGYNSPLHF
TGTGTCAGCAGTTTCGGATATAATTCACCCCTCCACTTT
>TRBJ2-3|TRBV6-5|TRBD1|.
CASSTPGQGPDTQYF
TGTGCCAGCAGTACGCCGGGACAGGGCCCAGATACGCAGTATTTT